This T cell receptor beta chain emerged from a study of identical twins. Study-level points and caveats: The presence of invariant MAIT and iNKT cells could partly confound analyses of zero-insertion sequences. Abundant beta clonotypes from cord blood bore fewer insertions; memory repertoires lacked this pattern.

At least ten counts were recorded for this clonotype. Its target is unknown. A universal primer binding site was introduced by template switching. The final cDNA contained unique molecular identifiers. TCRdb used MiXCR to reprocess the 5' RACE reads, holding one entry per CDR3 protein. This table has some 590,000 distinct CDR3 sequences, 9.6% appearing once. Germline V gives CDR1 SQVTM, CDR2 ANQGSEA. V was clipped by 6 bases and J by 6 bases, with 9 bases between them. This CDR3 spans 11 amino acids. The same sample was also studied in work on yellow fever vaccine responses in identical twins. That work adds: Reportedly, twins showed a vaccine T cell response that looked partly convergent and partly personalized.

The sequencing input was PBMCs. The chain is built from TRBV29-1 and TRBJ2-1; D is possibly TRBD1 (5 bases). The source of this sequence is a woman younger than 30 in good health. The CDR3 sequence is CSVAQGNEQFF. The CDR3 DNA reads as TGCAGCGTGGCTCAGGGCAATGAGCAGTTCTTC.